Listed here is a single T cell receptor (beta chain). Its target is not known. The sample belongs to a study of OX40 agonist ivuxolimab in advanced cancers. The wider study: Patients in dose escalation had liver, melanoma, kidney or head and neck cancers. Regarding the study as a whole: At doses 0.1 to 3.0 mg/kg, CD4+ and CD8+ clones expanded.

The CDR3 spans 15 residues. Trimming removed 0 bases from V and 5 bases from J, with 9 bases in between. Looked up from germline, CDR1 is SGHRS and CDR2 is YFSETQ. TCRdb keeps only in-frame clones here, not all; method: immunoSEQ multiplex PCR. The sample lists some 97,000 clones, approximately 90% seen once, with 0.31% in the top ten. Autoimmune disease history or systemic immunosuppression disqualified patients. The genes are TRBV5-1 and TRBJ1-6, with D unclear. The source material was CD4+ or CD8+ T cells sorted from blood, sampled in a trial of the OX40 agonist ivuxolimab. The sequence was collected from an adult with an advanced solid tumor such as melanoma, head and neck, liver or kidney cancer. Written as DNA, the CDR3 is TGCGCCAGCAGCTTGGAAGGGAAACATAATTCACCCCTCCACTTT. This sequence encodes CASSLEGKHNSPLHF.